This TCR beta chain was sequenced for a study of glioma-infiltrating T cells. Study results and caveats: Tissue-blood divergence was below expectation in non-neoplastic patients, above in gliomas.

The length of the CDR3 is 17 residues. V dropped 0 bases and J dropped 7; count of bases not matched to a gene: 8. The germline CDR1 and CDR2 sequences are MNHEY and SVGEGT. Using RNA template, CDR3s of TCR alpha and beta were amplified with iRepertoire arm-PCR. Each CDR3 protein gets one entry after TCRdb re-called the multiplex PCR reads with MiXCR. The data contain under 200,000 distinct CDR3 sequences, about 31% of them singletons. This clonotype was recorded many times. Antigen: not known. The chain links TRBV6-2 or TRBV6-3 to TRBJ2-1, with 11 bases that match TRBD2. The sequenced sample consisted of glioma tissue, nonneoplastic brain tissue, or PBMCs (not recorded which). This clonotype was obtained from a human donor with low-grade glioma or glioblastoma, undergoing nonglioma brain surgery, or in good health (not recorded which). This CDR3 is CASSYSRRTSGSNEQFF. The CDR3 DNA reads as TGTGCCAGCAGTTACTCGAGAAGAACTAGCGGGAGTAATGAGCAGTTCTTC.